This TCR beta chain was identified during a study of T-cell memory formation after mild COVID-19 (dated by TCRdb to about 2021). As for the study more broadly: TCR sequence clusters from the two donors were largely donor specific. In two donors, T-cell clones that expanded and contracted after mild COVID-19 were tracked by sequencing TCRalpha and TCRbeta repertoires over time. The cohort was made up of two young adult volunteers, one female and one male, who were previously healthy. On the study overall, not on this receptor specifically: The study covered only a couple of mild cases, and larger cohorts including severe cases with pre-infection samples were considered necessary. SARS-CoV-2 specificity of the second-wave clones peaking on day 37 was not confirmed. Clones that contracted from day 15 to 85 showed balanced CD4/CD8 phenotypes, whereas a second wave of clones that expanded from day 15 to 37 leaned towards CD4+. Contracting CD4+ clones turned up mainly in the CM and EM memory subsets, whereas EMRA was where CD8+ clones were enriched. Some responding clones were detected in pre-infection memory, which suggested that pre-existing cross-reactive memory T cells had joined the SARS-CoV-2 response.

CDR3 length: 14 amino acids, cysteine to phenylalanine. CDR3 DNA is the only sequence kept; it has 42 bases, read in frame from the first base. V drops 1 base and J drops 3 bases, leaving 9 bases in between. The germline V gene supplies CDR1 MGHRA and CDR2 YSYEKL. As to this clonotype: Its antigen remains unidentified. Base qualities are missing; no much larger clone stands one base away.

Ficoll-Paque density gradient centrifugation was used to isolate PBMCs. This sample was sequenced with an Illumina NovaSeq 6000. Using 5'RACE with constant-segment primers, TCRalpha and TCRbeta cDNA libraries were constructed, with sample barcodes and unique molecular identifiers added in the process. RNA was extracted from every sample with Trizol reagent. Library amplification was performed in two PCR steps, and a second sample barcode and Illumina TruSeq adapters were introduced in the second step. Sequencing of libraries was performed on an Illumina NovaSeq with 2 x 150 bp paired-end reads. For the original study's pipeline: The reads were demultiplexed and collapsed into UMI-guided consensus sequences using migec v1.2.7. Using mixcr v2.1.11, UMI consensuses were aligned to TRA and TRB V and J templates and then assembled into clonotypes. A clonotype was counted as expanded or contracted only when both edgeR and NoisET called the clonotype significant, with the noise models trained on biological replicates. For edgeR calls, the cutoffs were a false discovery rate-adjusted p below 0.01 and a log2 fold-change threshold of 1. As an exploratory analysis of dynamics, PCA with hierarchical clustering was applied to max-normalized trajectories of the 1000 most abundant clonotypes. Separately sequenced CD4+ and CD8+ repertoires were used to assign the CD4 or CD8 phenotype of responding clones. Clones were called with MiXCR by TCRdb after fastp trimmed the public reads at Q25, and only in-frame beta chains were retained. Entries are consolidated by CDR3 protein sequence, retaining the most common genes and DNA. The V and J calls shown here were made by TCRdb, not taken from the authors' results. The sample profile shows 470,000 or so distinct CDR3 sequences; approximately 18% of them were found once. The top ten constitute 10% to 15% of the sample.

The chain uses TRBV4-1 and TRBJ1-2; no confident D gene assignment can be made. The source of this sequence is an adult woman who had mild COVID-19 (a few samples of this study predate the infection). The sample titles of this study are shuffled in the database, so cell type and time point are left out; the donor was told from shared clones. Sequencing used PBMCs or a T cell subset sorted from them (not recorded which). The CDR3: CASSQVNSDYGYTF. Read as DNA, the sequence is TGCGCCAGCAGCCAAGTTAACAGCGACTATGGCTACACCTTC.